A single T cell receptor beta chain is shown here with its context. The antigen is undetermined. The data were taken from a study of breast tumors, draining lymph nodes, adjacent tissues. TCRdb recomputed calls from the multiplex PCR reads with MiXCR, one row per CDR3 protein. The sample lists some 22,000 distinct CDR3 sequences, roughly 55% occurring once. Trimming shortened V by 2 bases and J by 8 bases, and 7 bases separated the two germline ends. This CDR3 contains 13 residues. The germline V gene encodes CDR1 SGHTA and CDR2 FQGNSA. General study findings and limits: Compared with basal-like, luminal-like tumors shared significantly more repertoire with nontumor tissue.

This receptor was obtained from a female donor with breast cancer. Some clones in this sample may be carry-over from other donors' samples. The rearrangement links TRBV7-2 to TRBJ1-6; the D gene is possibly TRBD1 (6 bases). Specimen: breast tumor tissue. The CDR3 protein is CASSLRQDSPLHF. The CDR3 bases are TGTGCCAGCAGCTTAAGACAGGATTCACCCCTCCACTTT.